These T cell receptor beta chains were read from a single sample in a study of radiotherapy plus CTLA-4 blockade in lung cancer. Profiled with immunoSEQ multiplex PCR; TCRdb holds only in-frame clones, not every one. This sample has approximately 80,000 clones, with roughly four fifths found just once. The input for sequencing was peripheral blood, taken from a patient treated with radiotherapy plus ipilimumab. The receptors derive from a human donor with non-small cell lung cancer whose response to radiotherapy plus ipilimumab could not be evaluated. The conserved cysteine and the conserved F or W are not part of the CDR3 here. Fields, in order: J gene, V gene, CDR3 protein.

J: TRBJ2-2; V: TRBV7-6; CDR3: ASSPTGYTGELF
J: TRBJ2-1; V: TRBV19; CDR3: ASSKMRSSYNEQF
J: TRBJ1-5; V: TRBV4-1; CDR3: ASSRNRDRQWPQH
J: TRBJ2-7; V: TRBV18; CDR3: ASSVRGSYEQY
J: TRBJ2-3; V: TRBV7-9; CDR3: ASSPWTGALYLSDTQY
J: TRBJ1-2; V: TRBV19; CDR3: ASSVQANYGYT
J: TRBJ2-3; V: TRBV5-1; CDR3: ASSPRGAGGDTQY
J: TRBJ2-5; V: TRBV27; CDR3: ASSFGGGYQETQY
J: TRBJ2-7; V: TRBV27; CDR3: ASSWRARDEQY
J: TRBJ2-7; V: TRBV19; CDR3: ASSKENRYSYEQY
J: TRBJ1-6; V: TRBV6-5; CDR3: ASSSTGQGGNSPLH
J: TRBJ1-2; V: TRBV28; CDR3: ASSSTGDREASGYT
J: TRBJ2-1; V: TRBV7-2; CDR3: ASSRTGGDGNEQF
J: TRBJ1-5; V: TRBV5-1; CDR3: ASSTGQGDNQPQH
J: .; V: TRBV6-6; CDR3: ASSYSMREVSYEQY
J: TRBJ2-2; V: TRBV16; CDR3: ASSQYLLGTGELF
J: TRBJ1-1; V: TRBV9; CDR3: ASSVRGGTEAF
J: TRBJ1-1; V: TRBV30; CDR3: AWSGQGTEAF
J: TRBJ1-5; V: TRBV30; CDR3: AWSGQGSNQPQH
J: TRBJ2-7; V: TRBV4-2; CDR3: ASRTNRAVDSEQY
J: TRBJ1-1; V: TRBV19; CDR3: ASSKTGGKGNTEAF
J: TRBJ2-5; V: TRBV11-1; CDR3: ASSLDGQVPVTQY
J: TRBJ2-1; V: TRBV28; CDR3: ASSPLGSQWRERGYNEQF
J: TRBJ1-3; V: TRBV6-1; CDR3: ASSVGAEGGRNTIY
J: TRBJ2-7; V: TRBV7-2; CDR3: ASSSIQGYEQY
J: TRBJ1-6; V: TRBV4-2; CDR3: ASSQGDSSYNSPLH
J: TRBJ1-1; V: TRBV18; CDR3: ASSLGRAEAF
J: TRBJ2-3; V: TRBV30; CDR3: AWKGGPGDTQY
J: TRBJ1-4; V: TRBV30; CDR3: AWSRGSLNEKLF
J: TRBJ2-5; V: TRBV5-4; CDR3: ASSWDLRRLPQETQY
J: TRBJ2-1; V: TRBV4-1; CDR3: ASSQTQRDLYNEQF
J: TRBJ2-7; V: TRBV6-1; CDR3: ASYSGDSSYEQY
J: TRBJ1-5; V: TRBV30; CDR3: AWSVRGNGQPQH
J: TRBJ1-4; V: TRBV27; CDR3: ASSYQQGEKLF
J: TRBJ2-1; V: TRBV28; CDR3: ASSRDSGYNEQF
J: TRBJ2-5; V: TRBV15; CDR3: ATSRDLAQETQY
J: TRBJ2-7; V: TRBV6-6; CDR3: ASSTSQGNYEQY
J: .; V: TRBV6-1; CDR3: ASSDGTGAYEQY
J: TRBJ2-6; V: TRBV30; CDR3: SWSSSGANVLT
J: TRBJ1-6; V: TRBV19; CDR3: ASSPVFQGSPLH
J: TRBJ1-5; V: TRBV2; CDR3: ASSQSGVNNQPQH
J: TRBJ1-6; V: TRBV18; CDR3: ASSQNLPGELSPLH
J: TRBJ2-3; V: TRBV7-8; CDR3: ASSLIAGGTDTQY
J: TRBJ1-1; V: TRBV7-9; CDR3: ASSSRQSNTEAF
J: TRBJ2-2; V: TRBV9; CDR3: ASSEISGTNTGELF
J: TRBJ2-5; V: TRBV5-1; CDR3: ASSFFSLRSQETQY
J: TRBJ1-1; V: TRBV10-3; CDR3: AISQGATNTEAF
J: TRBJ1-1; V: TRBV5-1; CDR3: ASSLVGPNTEAF
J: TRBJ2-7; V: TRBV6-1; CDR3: ASSGSPTYEQY
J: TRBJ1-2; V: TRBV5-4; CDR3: ATTASQGAIDGYT
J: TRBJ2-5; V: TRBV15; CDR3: ATSIDRVVETQY
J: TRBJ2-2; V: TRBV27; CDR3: ASTLSGANTGELF
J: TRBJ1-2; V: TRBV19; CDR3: ASSIDIGHNSYYGYT
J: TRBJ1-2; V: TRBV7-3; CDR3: ASSAGTGDGYT